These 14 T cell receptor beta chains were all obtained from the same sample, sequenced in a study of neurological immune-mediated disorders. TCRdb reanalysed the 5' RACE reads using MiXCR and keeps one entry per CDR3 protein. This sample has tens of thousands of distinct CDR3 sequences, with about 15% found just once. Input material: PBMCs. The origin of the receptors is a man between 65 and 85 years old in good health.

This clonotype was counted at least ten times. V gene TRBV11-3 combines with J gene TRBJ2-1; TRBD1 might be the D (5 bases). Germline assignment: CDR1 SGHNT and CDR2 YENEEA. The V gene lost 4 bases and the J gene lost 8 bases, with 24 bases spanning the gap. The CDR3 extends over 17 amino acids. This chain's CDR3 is CASSSPLRAGKKDEQFF. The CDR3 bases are TGTGCCAGCAGCTCCCCCCTCCGGGCAGGGAAGAAGGATGAGCAGTTCTTC.

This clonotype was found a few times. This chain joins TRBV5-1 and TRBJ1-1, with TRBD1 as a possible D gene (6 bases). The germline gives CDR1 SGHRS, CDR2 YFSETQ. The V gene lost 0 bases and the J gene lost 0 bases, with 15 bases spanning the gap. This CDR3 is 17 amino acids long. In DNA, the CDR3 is TGCGCCAGCAGCTTGGCCCTACAGGGCTCCATGAACACTGAAGCTTTCTTT. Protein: CASSLALQGSMNTEAFF. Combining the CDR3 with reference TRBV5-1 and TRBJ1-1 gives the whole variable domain KAGVTQTPRYLIKTRGQQVTLSCSPISGHRSVSWYQQTPGQGLQFLFEYFSETQRNKGNFPGRFSGRQFSNSRSEMNVSTLELGDSALYLCASSLALQGSMNTEAFFGQGTRLTVV.

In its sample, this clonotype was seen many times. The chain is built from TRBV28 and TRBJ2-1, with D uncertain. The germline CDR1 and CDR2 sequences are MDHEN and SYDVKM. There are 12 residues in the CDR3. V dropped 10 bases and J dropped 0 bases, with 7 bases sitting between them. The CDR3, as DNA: TGTGCCACCCTCCCCTCCTACAATGAGCAGTTCTTC. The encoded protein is CATLPSYNEQFF.

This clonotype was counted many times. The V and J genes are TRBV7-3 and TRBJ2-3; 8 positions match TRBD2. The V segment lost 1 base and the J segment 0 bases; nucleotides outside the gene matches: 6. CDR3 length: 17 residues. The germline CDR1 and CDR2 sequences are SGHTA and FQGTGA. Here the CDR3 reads CASSLMPGGPSTDTQYF. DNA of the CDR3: TGTGCCAGCAGCTTAATGCCGGGGGGGCCCAGCACAGATACGCAGTATTTT.

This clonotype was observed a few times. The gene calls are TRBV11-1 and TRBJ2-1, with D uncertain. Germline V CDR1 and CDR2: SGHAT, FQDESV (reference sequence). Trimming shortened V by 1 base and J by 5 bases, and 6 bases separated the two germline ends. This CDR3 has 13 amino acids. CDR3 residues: CASSLDGHNEQFF. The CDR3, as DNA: TGTGCCAGCAGCTTAGACGGTCACAATGAGCAGTTCTTC.

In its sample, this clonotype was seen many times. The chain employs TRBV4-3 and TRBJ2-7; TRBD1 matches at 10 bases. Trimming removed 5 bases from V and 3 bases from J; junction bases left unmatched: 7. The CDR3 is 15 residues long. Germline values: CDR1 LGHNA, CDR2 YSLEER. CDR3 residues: CASSGTGTGDYEQYF. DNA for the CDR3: TGCGCCAGCAGCGGAACCGGGACAGGGGACTACGAGCAGTACTTC.

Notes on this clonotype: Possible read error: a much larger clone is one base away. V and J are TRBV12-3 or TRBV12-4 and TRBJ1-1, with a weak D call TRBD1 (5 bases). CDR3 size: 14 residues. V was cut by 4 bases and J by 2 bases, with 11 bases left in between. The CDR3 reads CASSWGSTNTEAFF. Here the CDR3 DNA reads TGTGCCAGCAGTTGGGGCAGCACTAACACTGAAGCTTTCTTT.

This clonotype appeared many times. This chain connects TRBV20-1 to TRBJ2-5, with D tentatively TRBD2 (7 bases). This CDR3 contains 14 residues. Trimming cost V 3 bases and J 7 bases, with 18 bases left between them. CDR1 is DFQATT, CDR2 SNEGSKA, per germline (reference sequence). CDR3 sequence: CSARPPGGHGTQYF. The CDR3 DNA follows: TGCAGTGCTAGGCCCCCCGGGGGGCATGGGACCCAGTACTTC.

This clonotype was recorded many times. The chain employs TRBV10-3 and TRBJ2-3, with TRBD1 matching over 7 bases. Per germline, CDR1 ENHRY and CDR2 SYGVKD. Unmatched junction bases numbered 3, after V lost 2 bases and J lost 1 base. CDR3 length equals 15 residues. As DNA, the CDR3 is TGTGCCATCAGTGAGGAGGGGGCTGGCACAGATACGCAGTATTTT. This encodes CAISEEGAGTDTQYF.

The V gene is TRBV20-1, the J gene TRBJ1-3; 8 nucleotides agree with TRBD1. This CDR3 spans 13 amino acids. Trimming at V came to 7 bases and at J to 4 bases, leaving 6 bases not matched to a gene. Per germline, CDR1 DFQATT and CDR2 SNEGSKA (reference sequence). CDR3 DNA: TGCAGTGTCGCACAGGGGGACGGAAACACCATATATTTT. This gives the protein CSVAQGDGNTIYF.

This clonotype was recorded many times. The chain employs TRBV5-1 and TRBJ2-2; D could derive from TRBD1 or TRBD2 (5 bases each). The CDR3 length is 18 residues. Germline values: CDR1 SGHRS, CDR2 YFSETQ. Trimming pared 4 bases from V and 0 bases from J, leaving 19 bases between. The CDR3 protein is CASSVPEDTYSNTGELFF. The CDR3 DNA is TGCGCCAGCAGCGTGCCGGAGGACACTTACTCGAACACCGGGGAGCTGTTTTTT. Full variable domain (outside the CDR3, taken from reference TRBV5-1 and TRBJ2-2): KAGVTQTPRYLIKTRGQQVTLSCSPISGHRSVSWYQQTPGQGLQFLFEYFSETQRNKGNFPGRFSGRQFSNSRSEMNVSTLELGDSALYLCASSVPEDTYSNTGELFFGEGSRLTVL.

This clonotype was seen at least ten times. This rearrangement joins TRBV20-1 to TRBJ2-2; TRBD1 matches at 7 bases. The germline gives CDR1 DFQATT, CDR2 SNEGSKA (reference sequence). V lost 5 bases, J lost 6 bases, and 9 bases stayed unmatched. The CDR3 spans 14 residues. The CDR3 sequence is CSAYATGKAGELFF. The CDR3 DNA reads TGCAGTGCTTACGCGACAGGGAAGGCCGGGGAGCTGTTTTTT.

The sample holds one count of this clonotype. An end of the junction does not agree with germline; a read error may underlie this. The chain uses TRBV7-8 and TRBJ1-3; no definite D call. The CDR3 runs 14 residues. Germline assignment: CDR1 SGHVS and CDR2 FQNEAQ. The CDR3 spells CASSLTSSENTIYF. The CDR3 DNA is TGTGCCAGCAGCCTAACCAGCTCTGAAAACACAATATATTTT.

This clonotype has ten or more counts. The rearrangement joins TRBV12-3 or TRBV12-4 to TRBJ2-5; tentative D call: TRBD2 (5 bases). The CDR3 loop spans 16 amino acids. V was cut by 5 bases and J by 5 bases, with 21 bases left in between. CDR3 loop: CASSGPAAELGETQYF. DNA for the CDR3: TGTGCCAGCAGTGGACCCGCGGCAGAACTAGGCGAGACCCAGTACTTC.